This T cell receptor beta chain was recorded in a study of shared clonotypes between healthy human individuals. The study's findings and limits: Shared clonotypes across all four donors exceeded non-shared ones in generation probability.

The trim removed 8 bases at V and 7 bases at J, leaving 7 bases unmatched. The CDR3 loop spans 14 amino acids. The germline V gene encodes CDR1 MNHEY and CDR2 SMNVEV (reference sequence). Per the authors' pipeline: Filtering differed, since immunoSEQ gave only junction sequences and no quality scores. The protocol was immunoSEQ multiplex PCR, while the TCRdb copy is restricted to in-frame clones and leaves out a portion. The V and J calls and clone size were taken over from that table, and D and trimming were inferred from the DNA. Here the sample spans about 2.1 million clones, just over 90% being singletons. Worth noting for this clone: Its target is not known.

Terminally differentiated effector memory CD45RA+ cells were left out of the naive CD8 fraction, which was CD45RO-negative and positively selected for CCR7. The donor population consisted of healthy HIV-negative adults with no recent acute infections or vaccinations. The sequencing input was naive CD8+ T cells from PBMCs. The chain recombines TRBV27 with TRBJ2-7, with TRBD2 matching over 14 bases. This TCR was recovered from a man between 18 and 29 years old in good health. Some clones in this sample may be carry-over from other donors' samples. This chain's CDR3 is CASGGLAGGREQYF. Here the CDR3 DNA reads TGTGCCAGCGGCGGACTAGCGGGAGGTCGGGAGCAGTACTTC.